A single TCR beta chain is shown here with its context. Its antigen remains unidentified. Possible read error: a much larger clone is one base away. The CDR3 starts with the cysteine, ends with the phenylalanine, and has 14 residues. Here the CDR3 DNA is all that survives: 42 bases in frame from base 1. In the germline V gene (reference sequence), CDR1 corresponds to MNHEY and CDR2 to SMNVEV. After removal of 8 bases from V and 7 bases from J, the junction retains 9 bases not matched to a gene. TCR alpha and beta CDR3 regions were amplified with the iRepertoire nested amplicon-rescue multiplex PCR (arm-PCR) platform from RNA. One-step reverse transcription and amplification used about 95-400 ng of tissue mRNA or PBMC total RNA as input. Following bead purification, Illumina adapters were added by a secondary multiplex PCR, and libraries between 200 and 400 bp were gel-purified. Libraries carried internal 6-nucleotide barcodes used for demultiplexing. The libraries were sequenced on an Illumina MiSeq using 2x220 or 2x250 nucleotide paired-end reads. The study's own analysis went as follows. FLASH 1.2.11 was used to merge paired reads, and BWA-MEM then aligned the reads to the GRCh37 human genome before TRA and TRB reads were extracted. V and J assignment used an IMGT-derived reference of cassette sequences and CDR3 motifs that included pseudogenes. Reads were translated in three frames, and productive CDR3s were defined by a C…FGXG motif without stop codons. Clonotypes were defined as unique combinations of V-J cassette pair and CDR3 amino acid sequence. Reads were filtered by Hamming distance, with the threshold set by the sequence error rate of each sample in mapped regions. TCRdb reprocessing: public reads trimmed at Q25 with fastp, clones called with MiXCR, in-frame beta chains kept. Each CDR3 protein appears once, grouped with its most common genes and DNA. Here the V and J calls rest on TCRdb's processing, not on the authors' analysis. The sample has under 200,000 distinct CDR3 sequences on record, about 32% of them singletons. Over 20% of the sample is taken by the ten largest.

The sample originates from a study of glioma-infiltrating T cells (dated by TCRdb to the mid-2010s). Describing the broader study: TCR alpha- and beta-chain repertoires were sequenced from glioma tissue, non-neoplastic brain tissue and matched peripheral blood mononuclear cells. To measure divergence between tissue and blood T-cell populations, each tissue-infiltrating repertoire was compared with the peripheral blood repertoire of the same patient. The paired cohort was made up of three low-grade glioma patients, several primary glioblastoma patients and three non-glioma patients who contributed non-neoplastic brain tissue.

Points the paper makes about the study in general: Small numbers underpinned the group comparisons: eight or nine glioblastoma patients, three low-grade glioma patients and three non-neoplastic patients. VJ-independent divergence between tissue and blood was lower than expected in non-neoplastic patients but higher than expected in all gliomas, particularly low-grade gliomas. Tissue and blood shared very few CDR3 sequences, a result attributed to high CDR3 diversity and limited sampling.

Input material: glioma tissue, nonneoplastic brain tissue, or PBMCs (not recorded which). The rearranged segments are TRBV27 and TRBJ1-4; 8 central bases correspond to TRBD1. The sequence came from a human donor with low-grade glioma or glioblastoma, undergoing nonglioma brain surgery, or in good health (not recorded which). The sequenced DNA is TGTGCCAGCCGACAGGACAGGGAGAGTGAAAAACTGTTTTTT. Translated, it reads CASRQDRESEKLFF.